This is a list of T cell receptor beta chains from one sample in a study of T cells of healthy individuals. TCRdb analysed the 5' RACE reads with MiXCR anew, one entry per CDR3 protein. The sample holds approximately 89,000 distinct CDR3 sequences, around 5.1% seen once. Every receptor here comes from a female donor in good health. The CDR3 runs from the conserved cysteine through the conserved F or W. D genes are given only for firm matches. Some rows have no size entry. The others give once, few or many, or a class for an expanded clone.

abundance: many
v_gene: TRBV7-2
len: 13
d_gene: NA
j_gene: TRBJ2-7
CDR3nt: TGTGCCAGCAGCTTCTCCAATCGGGGCGAGCAGTACTTC
CDR3aa: CASSFSNRGEQYF

abundance: many
v_gene: TRBV29-1
len: 16
d_gene: TRBD1
j_gene: TRBJ2-6
CDR3nt: TGCAGCGTTGAGATACAGGGGGCGTTCGGGGCCAACGTCCTGACTTTC
CDR3aa: CSVEIQGAFGANVLTF

abundance: many
v_gene: TRBV18
len: 12
d_gene: NA
j_gene: TRBJ2-3
CDR3nt: TGTGCCAGCTCACCTTCTCACGATACGCAGTATTTT
CDR3aa: CASSPSHDTQYF

abundance: medium-sized
v_gene: TRBV7-2
len: 15
d_gene: NA
j_gene: TRBJ2-2
CDR3nt: TGTGCCAGCAGCTGGGACCGCAGAAACACCGGGGAGCTGTTTTTT
CDR3aa: CASSWDRRNTGELFF

abundance: NA
v_gene: TRBV7-8
len: 14
d_gene: TRBD2
j_gene: TRBJ2-7
CDR3nt: TGTGCCAGCCTAGCGGGACGCCCCCCGTACGAGCAGTACTTC
CDR3aa: CASLAGRPPYEQYF

abundance: NA
v_gene: TRBV5-1
len: 15
d_gene: TRBD2
j_gene: TRBJ2-5
CDR3nt: TGCGCCAGCAGCTTGGTTAGCGGGATAGGAGAGACCCAGTACTTC
CDR3aa: CASSLVSGIGETQYF

abundance: few
v_gene: TRBV28
len: 12
d_gene: NA
j_gene: TRBJ2-2
CDR3nt: TGTGCCAGTACCGAAGGGTTCGGGGAGCTGTTTTTT
CDR3aa: CASTEGFGELFF

abundance: few
v_gene: TRBV7-3
len: 13
d_gene: NA
j_gene: TRBJ2-1
CDR3nt: TGTGCCAGCGCCGGTGTGGGGGGCAATGAGCAGTTCTTC
CDR3aa: CASAGVGGNEQFF

abundance: many
v_gene: TRBV9
len: 15
d_gene: NA
j_gene: TRBJ2-7
CDR3nt: TGTGCCAGCAGCGGACCCGGGACACCCATGGACGAGCAGTACTTC
CDR3aa: CASSGPGTPMDEQYF

abundance: many
v_gene: TRBV12-3/TRBV12-4
len: 12
d_gene: NA
j_gene: TRBJ1-2
CDR3nt: TGTGCCAGCAGAACGCAGGGTGGCGGCTACACCTTC
CDR3aa: CASRTQGGGYTF

abundance: NA
v_gene: TRBV19
len: 14
d_gene: TRBD1
j_gene: TRBJ2-1
CDR3nt: TGTGCCAGTAGTATAGTCGCAGGGGGCAGGGAGCAGTTCTTC
CDR3aa: CASSIVAGGREQFF

abundance: many
v_gene: TRBV7-9
len: 16
d_gene: TRBD2
j_gene: TRBJ2-1
CDR3nt: TGTGCCAGCAGCTCCCCGGGTAGCGGGAGTTTCAATGAGCAGTTCTTC
CDR3aa: CASSSPGSGSFNEQFF

abundance: many
v_gene: TRBV4-2
len: 15
d_gene: TRBD1
j_gene: TRBJ1-3
CDR3nt: TGTGCCAGCAGCCAATCTGGCCAGGGGGCACACACCATATATTTT
CDR3aa: CASSQSGQGAHTIYF

abundance: many
v_gene: TRBV4-1
len: 20
d_gene: TRBD2
j_gene: TRBJ2-1
CDR3nt: TGCGCCAGCAGCCAGTACCCCGGACTAGCGGGACTACCCGGGTACAATGAGCAGTTCTTC
CDR3aa: CASSQYPGLAGLPGYNEQFF

abundance: few
v_gene: TRBV12-3/TRBV12-4
len: 14
d_gene: NA
j_gene: TRBJ1-6
CDR3nt: TGTGCCAGCAGCGTTGGGGCCTATAATTCACCCCTCCACTTT
CDR3aa: CASSVGAYNSPLHF

abundance: few
v_gene: TRBV5-1
len: 17
d_gene: NA
j_gene: TRBJ2-1
CDR3nt: TGCGCCAGCAGCTTTGGGTCTGGGAGTGTCAGGGGCAATGAGCAGTTCTTC
CDR3aa: CASSFGSGSVRGNEQFF

abundance: many
v_gene: TRBV12-3/TRBV12-4
len: 14
d_gene: TRBD1
j_gene: TRBJ2-7
CDR3nt: TGTGCCAGCAGTTTGGGACAGGGTTCTGACGAGCAGTACTTC
CDR3aa: CASSLGQGSDEQYF

abundance: many
v_gene: TRBV18
len: 16
d_gene: TRBD2
j_gene: TRBJ2-1
CDR3nt: TGTGCCAGCTCACCCCTGGGTACGGGGGGGCACAATGAGCAGTTCTTC
CDR3aa: CASSPLGTGGHNEQFF

abundance: many
v_gene: TRBV12-3/TRBV12-4
len: 15
d_gene: TRBD1
j_gene: TRBJ1-1
CDR3nt: TGTGCCAGCAGCCGTAAGGGTGCAGGGGGCACTGAAGCTTTCTTT
CDR3aa: CASSRKGAGGTEAFF